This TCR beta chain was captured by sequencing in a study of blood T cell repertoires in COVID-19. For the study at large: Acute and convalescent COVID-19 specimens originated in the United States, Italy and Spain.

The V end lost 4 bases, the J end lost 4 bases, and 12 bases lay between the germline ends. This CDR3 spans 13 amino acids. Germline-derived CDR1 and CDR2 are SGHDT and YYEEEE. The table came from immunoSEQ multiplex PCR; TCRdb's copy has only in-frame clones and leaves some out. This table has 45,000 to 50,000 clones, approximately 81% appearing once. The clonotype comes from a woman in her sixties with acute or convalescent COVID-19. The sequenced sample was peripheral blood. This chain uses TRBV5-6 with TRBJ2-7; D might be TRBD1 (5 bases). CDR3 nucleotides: TGTGCCAGCAGCCCCATACAGGAATACGAGCAGTACTTC. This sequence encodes CASSPIQEYEQYF.